This T cell receptor beta chain was documented in a study of identical twins. TCRdb reprocessed the 5' RACE reads via MiXCR and lists one record per CDR3 protein. The repertoire holds 600,000 to 800,000 distinct CDR3 sequences, with about 20% as singletons. The ends were cut back, 6 bases at V and 9 bases at J, with 12 bases in the middle. Germline V CDR1 and CDR2: ENHRY, SYGVKD. This CDR3 region has 12 residues. These same records also appear under a second study, on T cells expressing NK-cell markers.

V and J are TRBV10-3 and TRBJ2-1, with TRBD2 as a possible D gene (6 bases). The receptor comes from a woman under 30 in good health. The sample consisted of PBMCs. The CDR3 reads CAIRSGSGEQFF. The CDR3 nucleotides read TGTGCCATCAGGAGTGGTAGCGGTGAGCAGTTCTTC.